This T cell receptor (beta chain) is drawn from a study of T cell responses to AZD1222 COVID-19 vaccine. Method: immunoSEQ multiplex PCR; TCRdb's copy keeps in-frame clones and lacks some. The profile covers some 56,000 clones, with nearly 90% appearing a single time and under 6.5% taken by the ten largest. The length of the CDR3 is 14 residues. Germline V gives CDR1 MNHEY, CDR2 SVGAGI. V gave up 11 bases and J gave up 7 bases, with 21 bases separating them. With regard to this clone: No antigen is known for it.

Points from the study as a whole: Baseline seropositivity occurred in only six AZD1222 recipients.

Sequencing was performed on peripheral blood, taken 28 days after the second AZD1222 dose. This chain uses TRBV6-5 with TRBJ1-5; D perhaps matches TRBD1 (5 bases). This receptor was identified in an adult who received the AZD1222 COVID-19 vaccine. The CDR3 loop is CASTYRPRDQPQHF. CDR3 bases: TGTGCCTCAACGTACCGGCCCCGGGACCAGCCCCAGCATTTT.